This T cell receptor beta chain is drawn from a study of T cells in Graves' hyperthyroidism and ophthalmopathy. The CDR3 regions of TCR beta were amplified from RNA transcripts. The primer set for the first-round RT-PCR of the TCR CDR3 was HTBI. TCRdb reprocessed the multiplex PCR reads via MiXCR and lists one record per CDR3 protein. Of some 250,000 distinct CDR3 sequences in the sample, roughly 15% are singletons; the top ten hold 30% to 35%. Germline lookup yields CDR1 MDHEN and CDR2 SYDVKM. The CDR3 is made up of 16 amino acids. V dropped 5 bases and J dropped 4 bases, with 18 bases sitting between them. This clonotype has ten or more counts.

The chain carries TRBV28 and TRBJ1-5, with D maybe TRBD1 (6 bases). The source of this sequence is a woman between 45 and 60 years old with Graves' hyperthyroidism that later progressed to Graves' ophthalmopathy. The sample taken for sequencing was blood. CDR3 nucleotide sequence: TGTGCCAGCAGTCCAGCGGGCAGGGGCCTGAATCAGCCCCAGCATTTT. This sequence encodes CASSPAGRGLNQPQHF.